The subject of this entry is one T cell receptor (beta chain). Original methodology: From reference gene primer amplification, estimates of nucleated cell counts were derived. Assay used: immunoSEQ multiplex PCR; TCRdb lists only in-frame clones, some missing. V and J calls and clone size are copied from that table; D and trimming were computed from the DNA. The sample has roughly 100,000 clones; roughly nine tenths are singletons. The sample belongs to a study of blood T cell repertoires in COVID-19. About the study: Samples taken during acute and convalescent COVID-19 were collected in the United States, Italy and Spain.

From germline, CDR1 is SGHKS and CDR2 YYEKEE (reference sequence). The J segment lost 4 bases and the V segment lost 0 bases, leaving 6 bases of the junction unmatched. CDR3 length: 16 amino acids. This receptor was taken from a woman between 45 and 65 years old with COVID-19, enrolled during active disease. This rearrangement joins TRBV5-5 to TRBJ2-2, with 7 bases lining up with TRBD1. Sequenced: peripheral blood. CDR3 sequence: CASSLATGTATGELFF. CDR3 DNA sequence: TGTGCCAGCAGCTTGGCCACTGGGACAGCCACCGGGGAGCTGTTTTTT.